This TCR beta chain derives from a study of shared clonotypes between healthy human individuals. Study processing details: Junction-only sequences without quality scores were provided by ImmunoSEQ, so filtering was different. Measured with immunoSEQ multiplex PCR; TCRdb has only the in-frame clones, and not every one. V and J calls plus clone size are reproduced from that table; the DNA served to infer D and trimming. The sample includes fewer than 400,000 clones, approximately 79% of them seen just once. Trimming pared 2 bases from V and 2 bases from J, leaving 16 bases between. Germline CDR1 reads MGHDK; CDR2 reads SYGVNS. The CDR3 has 17 residues.

V usage is TRBV25-1 and J usage is TRBJ2-1; the D gene is possibly TRBD2 (6 bases). The material sequenced was memory CD4+ T cells sorted from blood. Subset denoted: CD45RA-negative fraction. This TCR came from a man aged 25 to 40 in good health. CDR3 in amino acids: CASSEPRDSKAYNEQFF. As DNA, the CDR3 is TGTGCCAGCAGTGAACCTAGGGACTCGAAAGCCTACAATGAGCAGTTCTTC.